These 9 T cell receptor beta chains were all obtained from the same sample, sequenced in a study of T cell repertoires in cytomegalovirus infection (dated by TCRdb to between 2017 and 2020). This sample's treatment or condition label indicates: in vitro stimulation with specific CMV peptide epitopes to enrich CMV-specific T cells. Data came from an Illumina HiSeq 1500. Using fastp trimming at Q25 and MiXCR clonotype assembly, TCRdb reanalyzed the public sequencing data and kept in-frame beta chains. CDR3 protein sequences are deduplicated, and each keeps its most common genes and DNA. For this sample there are about 900,000 distinct CDR3 sequences; roughly 30% appear just once. The ten largest make up more than 12% of the sample. Their antigens remain unidentified. The starting material was cultured CD8+ T cells from PBMCs, obtained from culture after CMV antigen stimulation. These receptors were taken from a human donor in good health (CMV status not recorded). Some clones in this sample may be carry-over from other donors' samples.

This clonotype was picked up many times. The rearrangement uses TRBV7-9 and TRBJ2-2; unclear D gene. Per the germline V gene, CDR1 is SEHNR and CDR2 is FQNEAQ (reference sequence). The CDR3 sequence is 12 residues long. V was trimmed by 7 bases and J by 4 bases, leaving 7 bases between them. CDR3 sequence (DNA): TGTGCCAGCAACCTAATCACCGGGGAGCTGTTTTTT. Amino acids: CASNLITGELFF. The full variable domain, in which reference TRBV7-9 and TRBJ2-2 provide the parts outside the CDR3, is DTGVSQNPRHKITKRGQNVTFRCDPISEHNRLYWYRQTLGQGPEFLTYFQNEAQLEKSRLLSDRFSAERPKGSFSTLEIQRTEQGDSAMYLCASNLITGELFFGEGSRLTVL.

The V call is TRBV6-1, the J call TRBJ1-1; D may be TRBD1 (6 bases). The length of the CDR3 is 14 residues. Trimming shortened V by 6 bases and J by 4 bases, and 15 bases separated the two germline ends. Looked up from germline, CDR1 is MNHNS and CDR2 is SASEGT. The CDR3 sequence is CASRKHRVGTEAFF. CDR3 bases: TGTGCCAGCAGAAAACACAGGGTCGGCACTGAAGCTTTCTTT.

This chain connects TRBV27 to TRBJ2-3; 12 bases are a match to TRBD1. Trimming cost V 7 bases and J 6 bases; bases outside gene matches: 8. This CDR3 comprises 15 residues. Germline assignment: CDR1 MNHEY and CDR2 SMNVEV (reference sequence). In DNA form, the CDR3 reads TGTGCCAGCAATGTGGGACAGGGGGCGTGGGATACGCAGTATTTT. Translated, it gives CASNVGQGAWDTQYF.

The rearrangement links TRBV14 to TRBJ2-5; D remains unclear. The CDR3 is 14 residues long. CDR1 is SGHDN, CDR2 FVKESK, per germline. V shed 1 base and J shed 2 bases, with 8 bases lying between them. The CDR3 DNA reads as TGTGCCAGCAGCCAAGGGTACGCTCAAGAGACCCAGTACTTC. It encodes CASSQGYAQETQYF. The full variable domain, in which reference TRBV14 and TRBJ2-5 provide the parts outside the CDR3, is EAGVTQFPSHSVIEKGQTVTLRCDPISGHDNLYWYRRVMGKEIKFLLHFVKESKQDESGMPNNRFLAERTGGTYSTLKVQPAELEDSGVYFCASSQGYAQETQYFGPGTRLLVL.

The genes are TRBV7-2 and TRBJ2-5; a possible D gene is TRBD1 (5 bases). Germline V gives CDR1 SGHTA, CDR2 FQGNSA. V dropped 6 bases and J dropped 2 bases, with 16 bases sitting between them. The CDR3 has 15 amino acids. The CDR3 sequence is CASSWGPGSQETQYF. The CDR3 region has the DNA TGTGCCAGCAGTTGGGGCCCCGGGTCTCAAGAGACCCAGTACTTC.

This chain links TRBV28 with TRBJ2-2; D may correspond to TRBD1 or TRBD2 (5 bases each). Germline lookup yields CDR1 MDHEN and CDR2 SYDVKM. The CDR3 spans 15 residues. Trimming removed 4 bases at V and 3 bases at J, with 12 bases between. The DNA of the CDR3 is TGTGCCAGCAGTTCCCCAGGGACCCACACCGGGGAGCTGTTTTTT. It is translated as CASSSPGTHTGELFF.

This sequence joins TRBV28 and TRBJ2-5; 11 bases are shared with TRBD2. Trimming cost V 8 bases and J 3 bases; bases outside gene matches: 5. Germline loops: CDR1 MDHEN, CDR2 SYDVKM. The CDR3 sequence is 14 residues long. This CDR3 reads CASGSSGGEETQYF. CDR3 coding DNA: TGTGCCAGCGGTAGTAGCGGGGGGGAAGAGACCCAGTACTTC.

The table lists this clonotype with a few counts. V gene TRBV6-2 or TRBV6-3 combines with J gene TRBJ1-2, with D perhaps matching TRBD1 (5 bases). Germline assignment: CDR1 MNHEY and CDR2 SVGEGT. This CDR3 has 14 amino acids. The V end was cut by 5 bases, the J end by 7 bases, with 17 bases between. The chain's CDR3 is CASSHRGYDGGYTF. The CDR3 coding sequence is TGTGCCAGCAGTCATCGGGGGTACGACGGTGGCTACACCTTC.

The chain combines TRBV7-8 with TRBJ2-1; either TRBD1 or TRBD2 may supply D (6 bases each). The CDR3 spans 12 residues. Germline CDR1 reads SGHVS; CDR2 reads FQNEAQ. Trimming removed 6 bases from V and 12 bases from J, with 15 bases in between. The CDR3 bases are TGTGCCAGCAGTTATGGGGGGCCCGGGCAGTTCTTC. Translating it yields CASSYGGPGQFF.